The sequence of this T cell receptor (beta chain) was determined in a study of technical replicates of blood from a few donors. Germline loops: CDR1 KGHSY, CDR2 FQNENV. V was trimmed by 0 bases and J by 8 bases, leaving 10 bases between them. CDR3 length equals 13 residues. Clones were sequenced by immunoSEQ multiplex PCR, and TCRdb holds only the in-frame ones, with some missing. Of about 79,000 clones listed, about 91% are singletons. The chain links TRBV16 to TRBJ1-2; D may be TRBD1 (5 bases). Specimen: T cells isolated from PBMCs. The receptor was derived from a human donor in good health. Some clones in this sample may be carry-over from other donors' samples. The CDR3 loop reads CASSQSGGEGYTF. CDR3 coding DNA: TGTGCCAGCAGCCAATCTGGAGGGGAAGGCTACACCTTC.